This T cell receptor (beta chain) is from a study of T cell responses to AZD1222 COVID-19 vaccine. Study overall: Second-dose timings of about 4 or about 12 weeks were pooled. The study's findings and limits: The peak T cell response came first, and repertoires were sampled only after it. In the spike-specific TCR repertoire, nearly half reportedly target unmutated variant regions.

In regard to this clone: Its antigen is not known.

This CDR3 contains 15 residues. V dropped 0 bases and J dropped 2; count of bases not matched to a gene: 3. Germline CDR1 is SGHTA and CDR2 is FQGNSA. Data came from immunoSEQ multiplex PCR; TCRdb stores just in-frame clones and leaves some out. This repertoire shows 100,000 to 150,000 clones, roughly nine tenths found once; its top ten account for less than 9%. Material: peripheral blood, obtained on day 0 of AZD1222 vaccination. This TCR was sampled from an adult in good health. V and J are TRBV7-2 and TRBJ2-7; 8 positions agree with TRBD2. The chain's CDR3 is CASSLAGGGTYEQYF. The CDR3 DNA is TGTGCCAGCAGCTTAGCCGGCGGGGGGACCTACGAGCAGTACTTC.